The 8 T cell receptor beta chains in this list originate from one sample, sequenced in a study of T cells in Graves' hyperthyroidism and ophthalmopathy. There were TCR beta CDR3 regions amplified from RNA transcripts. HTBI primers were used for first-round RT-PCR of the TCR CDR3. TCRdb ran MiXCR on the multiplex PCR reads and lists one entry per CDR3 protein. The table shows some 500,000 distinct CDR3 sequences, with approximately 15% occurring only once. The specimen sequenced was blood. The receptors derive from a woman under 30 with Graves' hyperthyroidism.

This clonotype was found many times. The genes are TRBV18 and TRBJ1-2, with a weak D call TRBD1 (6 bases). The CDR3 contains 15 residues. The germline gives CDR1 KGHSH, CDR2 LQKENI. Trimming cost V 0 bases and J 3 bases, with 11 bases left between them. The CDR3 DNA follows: TGTGCCAGCTCACCACCGTCGGGGGCGGACTATGGCTACACCTTC. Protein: CASSPPSGADYGYTF.

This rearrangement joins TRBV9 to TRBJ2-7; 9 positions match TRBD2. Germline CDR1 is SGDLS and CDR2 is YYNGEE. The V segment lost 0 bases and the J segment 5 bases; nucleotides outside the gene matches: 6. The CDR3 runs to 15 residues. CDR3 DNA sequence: TGTGCCAGCAGCGTAGGTCTAGCGGGACCCGACGAGCAGTACTTC. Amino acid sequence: CASSVGLAGPDEQYF.

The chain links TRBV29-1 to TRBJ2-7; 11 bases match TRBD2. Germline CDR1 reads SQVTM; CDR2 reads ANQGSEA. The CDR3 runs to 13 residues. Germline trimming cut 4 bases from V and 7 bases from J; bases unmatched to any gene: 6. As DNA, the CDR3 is TGCAGCGTTGTGACTAGCGGGGTGGGGGAGCAGTACGTC. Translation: CSVVTSGVGEQYV.

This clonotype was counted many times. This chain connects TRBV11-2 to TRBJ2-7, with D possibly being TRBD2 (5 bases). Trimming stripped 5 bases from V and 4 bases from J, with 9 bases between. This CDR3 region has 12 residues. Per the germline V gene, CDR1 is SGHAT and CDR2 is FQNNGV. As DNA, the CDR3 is TGTGCCAGCAGCCGGACTGGGTACGAGCAGTACTTC. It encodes CASSRTGYEQYF.

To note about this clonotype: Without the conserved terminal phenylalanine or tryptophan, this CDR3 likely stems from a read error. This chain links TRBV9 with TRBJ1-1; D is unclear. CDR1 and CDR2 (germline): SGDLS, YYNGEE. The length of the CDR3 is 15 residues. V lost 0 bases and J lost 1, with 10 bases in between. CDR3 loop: CASSVGKGRNTEAFL. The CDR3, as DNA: TGTGCCAGCAGCGTAGGTAAGGGCCGGAACACTGAAGCTTTCTTG.

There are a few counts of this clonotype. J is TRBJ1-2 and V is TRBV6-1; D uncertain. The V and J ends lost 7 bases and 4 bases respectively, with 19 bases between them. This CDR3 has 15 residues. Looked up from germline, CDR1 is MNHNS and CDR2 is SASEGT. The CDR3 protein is CASTRNELTTYGYTF. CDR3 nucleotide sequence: TGTGCCAGCACTAGAAATGAACTTACTACCTATGGCTACACCTTC.

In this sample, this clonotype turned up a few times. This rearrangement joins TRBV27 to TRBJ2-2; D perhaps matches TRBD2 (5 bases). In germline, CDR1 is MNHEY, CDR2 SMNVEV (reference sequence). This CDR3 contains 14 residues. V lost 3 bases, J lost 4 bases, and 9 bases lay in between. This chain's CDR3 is CASSLREFTGELFF. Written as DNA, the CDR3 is TGTGCCAGCAGTTTGAGGGAGTTCACCGGGGAGCTGTTTTTT.

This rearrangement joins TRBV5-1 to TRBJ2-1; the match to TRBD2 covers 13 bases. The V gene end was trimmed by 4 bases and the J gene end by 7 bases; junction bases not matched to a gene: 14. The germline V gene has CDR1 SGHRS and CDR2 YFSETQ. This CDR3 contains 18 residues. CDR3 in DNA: TGCGCCAGCAGCGGAGGGACTAGCGGGACCCTAATATCAAATGAGCAGTTCTTC. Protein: CASSGGTSGTLISNEQFF.